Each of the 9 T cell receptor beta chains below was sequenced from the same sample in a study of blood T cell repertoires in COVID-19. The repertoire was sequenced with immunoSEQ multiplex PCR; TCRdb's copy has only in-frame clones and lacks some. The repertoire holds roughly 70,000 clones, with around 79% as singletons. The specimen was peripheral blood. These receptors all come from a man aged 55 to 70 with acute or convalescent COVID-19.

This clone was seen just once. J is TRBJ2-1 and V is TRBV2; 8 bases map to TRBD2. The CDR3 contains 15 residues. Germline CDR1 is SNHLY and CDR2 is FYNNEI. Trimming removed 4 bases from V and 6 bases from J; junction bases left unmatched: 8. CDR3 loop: CASSGPGGPVNEQFF. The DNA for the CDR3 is TGTGCCAGCAGTGGGCCGGGAGGGCCCGTCAATGAGCAGTTCTTC.

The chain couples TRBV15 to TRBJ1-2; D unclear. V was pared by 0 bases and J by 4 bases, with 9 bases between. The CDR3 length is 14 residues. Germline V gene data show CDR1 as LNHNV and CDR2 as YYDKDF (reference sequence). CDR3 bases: TGTGCCACCAGCAGAGATGGAGGGTCCTATGGCTACACCTTC. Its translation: CATSRDGGSYGYTF.

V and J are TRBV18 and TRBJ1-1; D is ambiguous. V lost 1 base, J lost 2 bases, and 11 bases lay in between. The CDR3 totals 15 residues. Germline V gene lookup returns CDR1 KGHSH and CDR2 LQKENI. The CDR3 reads CASSPRAGINTEAFF. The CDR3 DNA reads TGTGCCAGCTCACCACGGGCAGGCATCAACACTGAAGCTTTCTTT.

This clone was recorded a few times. The CDR3 loop is CASSPTLGGGNEKLFF. The DNA for the CDR3 is TGTGCCAGCAGTCCCACCCTAGGGGGCGGTAATGAAAAACTGTTTTTT. V is TRBV28 and J is TRBJ1-4, with TRBD1 matching over 7 bases. Germline V lookup: CDR1 MDHEN, CDR2 SYDVKM. The CDR3 runs 16 residues. V lost 5 bases to trimming and J lost 4 bases; unmatched junction nucleotides: 10.

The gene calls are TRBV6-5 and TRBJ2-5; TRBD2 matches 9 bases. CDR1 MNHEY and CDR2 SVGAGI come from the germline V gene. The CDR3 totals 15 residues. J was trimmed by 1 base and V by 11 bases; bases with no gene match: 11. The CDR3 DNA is TGTGCCGTAACCCCGCGGGAGGGATCCCAAGAGACCCAGTACTTC. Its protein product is CAVTPREGSQETQYF.

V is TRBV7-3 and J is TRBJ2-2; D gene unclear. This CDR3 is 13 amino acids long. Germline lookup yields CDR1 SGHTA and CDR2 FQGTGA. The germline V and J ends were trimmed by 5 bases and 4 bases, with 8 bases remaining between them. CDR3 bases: TGTGCCAGCAGCGCGGAGAGCACCGGGGAGCTGTTTTTT. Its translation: CASSAESTGELFF.

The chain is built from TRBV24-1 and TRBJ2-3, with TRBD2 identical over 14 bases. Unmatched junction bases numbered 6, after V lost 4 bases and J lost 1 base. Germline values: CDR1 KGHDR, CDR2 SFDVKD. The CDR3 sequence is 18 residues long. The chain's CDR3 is CATSEPGTSGSRTDTQYF. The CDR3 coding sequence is TGTGCCACCAGTGAACCTGGGACTAGCGGGAGCCGCACAGATACGCAGTATTTT.

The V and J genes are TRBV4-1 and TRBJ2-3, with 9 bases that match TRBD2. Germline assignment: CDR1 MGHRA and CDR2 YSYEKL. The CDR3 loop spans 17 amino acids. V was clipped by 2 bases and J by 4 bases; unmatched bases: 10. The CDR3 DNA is TGCGCCAGCAGCCAAAGTGGCGGGGGGGCCGATCCAGATACGCAGTATTTT. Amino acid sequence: CASSQSGGGADPDTQYF.

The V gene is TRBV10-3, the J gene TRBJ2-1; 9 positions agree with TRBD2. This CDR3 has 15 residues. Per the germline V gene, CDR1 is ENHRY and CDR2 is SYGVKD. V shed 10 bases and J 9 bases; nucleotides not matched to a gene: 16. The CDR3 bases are TGTGCCAGCGAGATAGCGGGAGAGGTCTCAGGTGAGCAGTTCTTC. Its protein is CASEIAGEVSGEQFF.